Given below is one TCR beta chain in context. CDR3 length equals 13 residues. V lost 5 bases and J lost 5, with 11 bases in between. CDR1 and CDR2 (germline): SGHNT, YYREEE (reference sequence). These data come from a study of regulatory T cells in long-lasting Graves disease. Arm-PCR with iRepertoire HTBI primers amplified the CDR3 regions for these TCR beta libraries. A single record per CDR3 protein comes from TCRdb applying MiXCR to the multiplex PCR reads. Seen here are fewer than 650,000 distinct CDR3 sequences, around 15% observed once, and the top ten hold 15% to 20%. Time point meaning: newly diagnosed GD, antithyroid drugs for less than 3 months. The TCR library was made from RNA that had been extracted from PBMCs in TRIzol. In addition, the sample was reused for a study of T cells in Graves' hyperthyroidism and ophthalmopathy.

Sequencing was performed on peripheral blood mononuclear cells (PBMCs), taken at new diagnosis, from a patient treated with antithyroid drugs. The source of this sequence is a woman aged 25 to 39 with Graves disease. This chain connects TRBV5-4 to TRBJ2-1; D is unclear. For the CDR3, the DNA is TGTGCCAGCAGACACCCGGAGAACAATGAGCAGTTCTTC. Protein product: CASRHPENNEQFF.